These T cell receptor beta chains were read from a single sample in a study of blood T cell repertoires in COVID-19. TCRdb's copy holds only in-frame clones and misses some; the assay was immunoSEQ multiplex PCR. The table has roughly 70,000 clones, more than 65% seen once. The sequencing input was peripheral blood. The source is a woman aged 55-70 years with acute or convalescent COVID-19. Each CDR3 is given with its conserved first and last residue. Fields, in order: clone size, D gene, V gene, CDR3 protein. D genes are given only for firm matches. Rows may omit the clone size; those that give it use once, few, many or a size class.

>NA|TRBD1|TRBV29-1
CSAGTGLNTEAFF
>NA|NA|TRBV10-3
CAISFLTTSTGELFF
>NA|NA|TRBV19
CASSIQLTDNYGYTF
>NA|TRBD1|TRBV5-1
CASSPRDRGNEQFF
>NA|TRBD1|TRBV11-2
CASSQGTGVYNEQFF
>NA|TRBD1|TRBV5-1
CASRLTGGAGNTGELFF
>NA|NA|TRBV27
CASSDIGGTYGYTF
>NA|NA|TRBV19
CASSTERGGNTEAFF
>NA|NA|TRBV28
CASSTIYEQYF
>NA|TRBD1|TRBV5-8
CASSLAADRETDEQYF
>NA|NA|TRBV10-3
CAISSTDNYGYTF
>NA|TRBD2|TRBV7-9
CASSSGLAYEQYF
>NA|TRBD1|TRBV20-1
CSASSSHRGDYEQYF
>NA|TRBD1|TRBV9
CASSGRTGEIYGYTF
>NA|NA|TRBV5-4
CASSLDNGELFF
>NA|NA|TRBV29-1
CSVAGQGRNQPQHF
>NA|NA|TRBV7-3
CASSLKGEQTQYF
>NA|TRBD2|TRBV6-6
CASSRAGGWWSTDTQYF
>NA|NA|TRBV5-4
CASSSHTGGTEAFF
>few|TRBD2|TRBV5-1
CASSPGRAGAGNEQFF
>NA|TRBD2|TRBV5-1
CASSFSGGAETYEQYF
>NA|NA|TRBV7-3
CASSLGGLRETQYF
>NA|NA|TRBV25-1
CASSEYGPGGEKLFF
>NA|NA|TRBV18
CASSPVEFRGSPLHF
>once|NA|TRBV29-1
CSVDRETQYF
>NA|TRBD2|TRBV7-6
CASSSSTSGGLSSYNEQFF
>NA|NA|TRBV18
CASTGQTEGTEAFF
>NA|NA|TRBV23-1
CASSRTRNTEAFF
>NA|NA|TRBV5-6
CASSLDVGVPYEQYF
>few|NA|TRBV6-5
CASSSHSSGYTF
>NA|NA|TRBV7-6
CASSALGSTEAFF